The TCR beta chain under discussion was sequenced for a study of blood T cell repertoires in COVID-19. Study in general: Specimens from acute and convalescent COVID-19 originated in the United States, Italy and Spain. T cells, B-cell-depleted T cells, or PBMCs provided the cDNA or gDNA that served as material.

Authors' processing steps: Nucleated cell number was recorded as an estimate derived from reference gene primer amplification. Only in-frame clones appear in the TCRdb table, and some are missing; sequencing was by immunoSEQ multiplex PCR. The V and J calls and clone size were taken over from that table, and D and trimming were inferred from the DNA. The data show around 120,000 clones, about 85% seen once. Trimming cost V 4 bases and J 2 bases; bases outside gene matches: 7. Germline V lookup: CDR1 SGHRS, CDR2 YFSETQ. This CDR3 spans 16 amino acids. Sequenced input: peripheral blood. The rearrangement joins TRBV5-1 to TRBJ2-2; the match to TRBD2 covers 8 bases. This sequence originates from a human donor in a cohort sampled during active COVID-19. CDR3 bases: TGCGCCAGCAGCCTCACCGGGACTAGAAACACCGGGGAGCTGTTTTTT. It specifies CASSLTGTRNTGELFF.